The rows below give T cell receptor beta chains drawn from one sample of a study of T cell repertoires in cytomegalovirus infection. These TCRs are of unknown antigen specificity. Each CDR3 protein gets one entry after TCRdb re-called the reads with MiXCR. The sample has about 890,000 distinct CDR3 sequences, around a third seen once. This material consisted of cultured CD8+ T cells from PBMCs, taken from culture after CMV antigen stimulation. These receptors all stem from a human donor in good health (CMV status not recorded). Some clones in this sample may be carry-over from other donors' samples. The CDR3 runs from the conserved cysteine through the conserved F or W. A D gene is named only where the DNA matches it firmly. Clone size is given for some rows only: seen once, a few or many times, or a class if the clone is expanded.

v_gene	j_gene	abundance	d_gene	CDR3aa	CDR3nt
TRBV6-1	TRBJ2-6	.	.	CASSPRSPYSGANVLTF	TGTGCCAGCAGTCCTCGATCCCCGTACTCTGGGGCCAACGTCCTGACTTTC
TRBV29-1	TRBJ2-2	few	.	CSVGTANTGELFF	TGCAGCGTGGGGACGGCGAACACCGGGGAGCTGTTTTTT
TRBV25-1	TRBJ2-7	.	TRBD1	CASSESGTGNEQYF	TGTGCCAGCAGTGAATCCGGGACAGGGAACGAGCAGTACTTC
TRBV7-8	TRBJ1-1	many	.	CASSLPPPGTLNTEAFF	TGTGCCAGCAGCTTACCCCCCCCCGGGACACTAAACACTGAAGCTTTCTTT
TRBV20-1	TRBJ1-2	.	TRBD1	CSAPPRGQDYGYTF	TGCAGTGCTCCTCCTAGGGGGCAGGACTATGGCTACACCTTC
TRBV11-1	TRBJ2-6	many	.	CASSGHRVDVDGANVLTF	TGTGCCAGCAGCGGCCACCGAGTAGACGTGGATGGGGCCAACGTCCTGACTTTC
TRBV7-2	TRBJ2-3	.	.	CASSPFGGTDTQYF	TGTGCCAGCAGCCCCTTCGGGGGAACAGATACGCAGTATTTT
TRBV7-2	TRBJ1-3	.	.	CASSFRLNTIYF	TGTGCCAGCAGCTTCCGCCTAAACACCATATATTTT
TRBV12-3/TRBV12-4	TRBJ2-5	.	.	CASSAPGRGETQYF	TGTGCCAGCAGTGCCCCCGGGAGAGGGGAGACCCAGTACTTC
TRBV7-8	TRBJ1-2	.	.	CASSRPRGARDHGSDYGYTF	TGTGCCAGCAGCCGCCCCCGGGGGGCCCGAGATCACGGTAGTGACTATGGCTACACCTTC
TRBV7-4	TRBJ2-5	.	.	CASSLGVHHGQLQETQYF	TGTGCCAGCAGCTTAGGGGTACATCACGGGCAGCTCCAAGAGACCCAGTACTTC
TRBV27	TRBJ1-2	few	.	CASSPGSGIVYGYTF	TGTGCCAGCAGCCCAGGGTCTGGGATTGTCTATGGCTACACCTTC
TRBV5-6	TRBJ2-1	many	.	CASSFRDTSSYNEQFF	TGTGCCAGCAGCTTCCGGGACACAAGCTCCTACAATGAGCAGTTCTTC
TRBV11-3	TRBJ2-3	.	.	CASSLRLATDTQYF	TGTGCCAGCAGCTTGAGGTTGGCTACAGATACGCAGTATTTT
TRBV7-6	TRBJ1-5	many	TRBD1	CASSSGQGAAQPQHF	TGTGCCAGCAGCTCGGGACAGGGGGCCGCTCAGCCCCAGCATTTT
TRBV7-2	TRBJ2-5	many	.	CASSYRDFPQETQYF	TGTGCCAGCAGCTACCGGGACTTCCCTCAAGAGACCCAGTACTTC
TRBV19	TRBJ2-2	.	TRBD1	CASRWGQVGPGELFF	TGTGCCAGTAGATGGGGACAGGTTGGTCCCGGGGAGCTGTTTTTT
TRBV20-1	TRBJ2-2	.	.	CSAREIGTLTGELFF	TGCAGTGCTAGAGAAATAGGCACCTTGACCGGGGAGCTGTTTTTT
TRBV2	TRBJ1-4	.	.	CASSTPGFSKLFF	TGTGCCAGCAGTACTCCCGGGTTTTCCAAACTGTTTTTT
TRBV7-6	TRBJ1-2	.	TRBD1	CASSSTGQGGGYTF	TGTGCCAGCAGCTCAACCGGACAGGGCGGTGGCTACACCTTC
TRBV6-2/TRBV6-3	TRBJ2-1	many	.	CASSYGYSSYNEQFF	TGTGCCAGCAGTTACGGTTATAGCTCCTACAATGAGCAGTTCTTC
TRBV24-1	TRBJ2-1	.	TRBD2	CATSDLIAGGINEQFF	TGTGCCACCAGTGACCTTATAGCGGGGGGGATCAATGAGCAGTTCTTC
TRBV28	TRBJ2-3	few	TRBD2	CASSWPLEAGGHTDTQYF	TGTGCCAGCAGTTGGCCCTTAGAAGCGGGGGGGCACACAGATACGCAGTATTTT
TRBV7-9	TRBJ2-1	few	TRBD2	CASSFSSLSATSGYNEQFF	TGTGCCAGCAGCTTTTCGAGTTTGAGTGCTACTAGCGGGTACAATGAGCAGTTCTTC
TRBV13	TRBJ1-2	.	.	CASSFAASYGYTF	TGTGCCAGCAGCTTCGCTGCTTCCTATGGCTACACCTTC
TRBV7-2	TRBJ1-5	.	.	CASTLSTGWGNQPQHF	TGTGCCAGCACCCTTTCCACAGGTTGGGGCAATCAGCCCCAGCATTTT
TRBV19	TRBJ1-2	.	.	CASTSRTNYGYTF	TGTGCCAGTACCTCCAGGACTAACTATGGCTACACCTTC
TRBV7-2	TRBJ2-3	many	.	CASSLEGGGGTDTQYF	TGTGCCAGCAGCTTAGAAGGCGGTGGGGGCACAGATACGCAGTATTTT
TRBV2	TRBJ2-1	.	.	CASSEGTASYNEQFF	TGTGCCAGCAGTGAAGGAACTGCCTCCTACAATGAGCAGTTCTTC
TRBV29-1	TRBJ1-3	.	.	CSAGASGLGNTIYF	TGCAGCGCTGGAGCCAGTGGGTTAGGAAACACCATATATTTT
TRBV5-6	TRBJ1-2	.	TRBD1	CASSVGQGRYGYTF	TGTGCCAGCAGCGTTGGACAGGGGCGGTATGGCTACACCTTC
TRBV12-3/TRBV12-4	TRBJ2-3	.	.	CASTSTSPGGGDTQYF	TGTGCCAGCACCTCTACAAGCCCGGGGGGCGGGGATACGCAGTATTTT
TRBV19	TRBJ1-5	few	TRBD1	CASRRDSPDQPQHF	TGTGCCAGTAGAAGGGACAGCCCAGATCAGCCCCAGCATTTT